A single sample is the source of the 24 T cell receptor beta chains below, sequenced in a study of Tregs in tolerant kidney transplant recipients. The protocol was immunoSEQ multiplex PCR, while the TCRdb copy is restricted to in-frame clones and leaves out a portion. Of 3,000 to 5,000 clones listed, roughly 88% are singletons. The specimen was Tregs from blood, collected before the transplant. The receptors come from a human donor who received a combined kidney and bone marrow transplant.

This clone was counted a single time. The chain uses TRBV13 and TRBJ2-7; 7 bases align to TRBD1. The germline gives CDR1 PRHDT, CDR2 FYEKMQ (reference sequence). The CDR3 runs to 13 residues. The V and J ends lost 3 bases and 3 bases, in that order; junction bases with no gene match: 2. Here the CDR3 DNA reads TGTGCCAGCAGCTTCCGGGACAGCTACGAGCAGTACTTC. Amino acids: CASSFRDSYEQYF.

CDR3 region: CASSSLSGRGRELFF. The CDR3 nucleotides are TGCGCCAGCAGCTCCCTCAGCGGGAGGGGGCGGGAGCTGTTTTTT. The chain joins TRBV5-1 to TRBJ2-2; 10 nucleotides match TRBD2. Germline CDR1 and CDR2: SGHRS and YFSETQ. This CDR3 region has 15 residues. Trimming took 3 bases from V and 9 from J; bases not matched to a gene: 8.

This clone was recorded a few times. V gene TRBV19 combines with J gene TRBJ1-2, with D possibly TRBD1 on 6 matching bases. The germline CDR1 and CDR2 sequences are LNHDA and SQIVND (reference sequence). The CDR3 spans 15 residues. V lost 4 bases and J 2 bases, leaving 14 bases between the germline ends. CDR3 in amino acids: CASSTPGHGNYGYTF. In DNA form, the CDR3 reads TGTGCCAGTAGTACACCGGGACACGGAAACTATGGCTACACCTTC.

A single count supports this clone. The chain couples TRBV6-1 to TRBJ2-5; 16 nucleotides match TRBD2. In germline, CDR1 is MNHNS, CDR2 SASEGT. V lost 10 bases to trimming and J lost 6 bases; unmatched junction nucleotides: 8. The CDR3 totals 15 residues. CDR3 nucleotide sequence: TGTGCCACCTCCGGGACTAGCGGGAGGGCCCAGACCCAGTACTTC. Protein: CATSGTSGRAQTQYF.

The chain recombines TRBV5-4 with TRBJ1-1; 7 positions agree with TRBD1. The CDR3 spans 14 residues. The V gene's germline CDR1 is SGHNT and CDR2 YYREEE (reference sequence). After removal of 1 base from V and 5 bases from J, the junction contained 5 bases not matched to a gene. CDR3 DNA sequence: TGTGCCAGCAGCTTGACAGGGGTTGTAACTGAAGCTTTCTTT. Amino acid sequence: CASSLTGVVTEAFF.

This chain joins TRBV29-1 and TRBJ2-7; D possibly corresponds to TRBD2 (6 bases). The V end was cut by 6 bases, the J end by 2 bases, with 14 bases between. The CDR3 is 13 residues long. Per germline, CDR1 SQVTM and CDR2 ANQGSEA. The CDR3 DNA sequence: TGCAGCGTGACGGGACTTTTTACCTACGAGCAGTACTTC. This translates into CSVTGLFTYEQYF.

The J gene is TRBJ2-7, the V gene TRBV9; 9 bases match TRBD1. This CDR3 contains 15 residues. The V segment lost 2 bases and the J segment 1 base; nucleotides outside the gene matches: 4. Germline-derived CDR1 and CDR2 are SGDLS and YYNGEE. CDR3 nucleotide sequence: TGTGCCAGCAGCGTCGGACAGGGGACATCCTACGAGCAGTACTTC. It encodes CASSVGQGTSYEQYF.

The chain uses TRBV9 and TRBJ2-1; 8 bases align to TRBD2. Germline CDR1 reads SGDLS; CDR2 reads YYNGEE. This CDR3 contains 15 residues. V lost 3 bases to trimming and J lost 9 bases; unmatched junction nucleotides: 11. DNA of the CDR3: TGTGCCAGCAGCGCCACGGGACTAGAGGGGGGTGAGCAGTTCTTC. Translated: CASSATGLEGGEQFF.

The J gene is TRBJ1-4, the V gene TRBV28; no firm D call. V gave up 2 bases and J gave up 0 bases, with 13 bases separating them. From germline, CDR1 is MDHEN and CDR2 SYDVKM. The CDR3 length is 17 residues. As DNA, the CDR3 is TGTGCCAGCAGTTTACCAGCAGGATATGCAACTAATGAAAAACTGTTTTTT. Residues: CASSLPAGYATNEKLFF.

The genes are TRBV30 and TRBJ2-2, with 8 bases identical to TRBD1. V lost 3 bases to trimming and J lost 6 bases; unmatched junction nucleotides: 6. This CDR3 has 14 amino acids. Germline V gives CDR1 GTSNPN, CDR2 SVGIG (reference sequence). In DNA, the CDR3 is TGTGCCTGGAGCCCCCAGGGGGCCGCCGGGGAGCTGTTTTTT. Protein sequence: CAWSPQGAAGELFF.

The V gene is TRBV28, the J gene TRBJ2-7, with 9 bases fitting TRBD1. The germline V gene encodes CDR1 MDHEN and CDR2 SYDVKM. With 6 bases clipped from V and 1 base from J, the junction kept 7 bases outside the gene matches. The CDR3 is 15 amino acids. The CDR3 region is CASSQTGQGSYEQYF. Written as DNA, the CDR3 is TGTGCCAGCAGCCAAACCGGACAGGGGTCCTACGAGCAGTACTTC.

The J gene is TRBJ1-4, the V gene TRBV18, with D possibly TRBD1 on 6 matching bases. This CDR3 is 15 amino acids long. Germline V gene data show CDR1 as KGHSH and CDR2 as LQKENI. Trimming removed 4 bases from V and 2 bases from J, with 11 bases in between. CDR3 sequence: CASSRRGATNEKLFF. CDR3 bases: TGTGCCAGCTCACGTCGGGGGGCGACTAATGAAAAACTGTTTTTT. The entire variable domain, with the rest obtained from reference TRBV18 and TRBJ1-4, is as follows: NAGVMQNPRHLVRRRGQEARLRCSPMKGHSHVYWYRQLPEEGLKFMVYLQKENIIDESGMPKERFSAEFPKEGPSILRIQQVVRGDSAAYFCASSRRGATNEKLFFGSGTQLSVL.

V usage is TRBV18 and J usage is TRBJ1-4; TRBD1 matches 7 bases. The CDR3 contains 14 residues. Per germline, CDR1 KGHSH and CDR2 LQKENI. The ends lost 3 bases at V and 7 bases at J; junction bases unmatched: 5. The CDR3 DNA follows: TGTGCCAGCTCACCTCTCGACAGGGTTGAAAAACTGTTTTTT. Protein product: CASSPLDRVEKLFF.

The CDR3 nucleotides read TGTGCCAGCAGTGAAAGGATGGGGGGAAAAAATCAGCCCCAGCATTTT. It encodes CASSERMGGKNQPQHF. The genes are TRBV6-1 and TRBJ1-5; maybe TRBD1 (5 bases). Trimming pared 2 bases from V and 4 bases from J, leaving 15 bases between. The CDR3 length is 16 residues. Per the germline V gene, CDR1 is MNHNS and CDR2 is SASEGT.

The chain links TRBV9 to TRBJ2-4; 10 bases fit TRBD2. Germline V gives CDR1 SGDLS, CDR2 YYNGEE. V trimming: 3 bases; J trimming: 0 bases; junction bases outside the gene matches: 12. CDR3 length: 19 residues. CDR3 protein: CASSEGGLANDLAKNIQYF. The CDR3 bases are TGTGCCAGCAGCGAGGGGGGACTAGCGAACGACCTAGCCAAAAACATTCAGTACTTC.

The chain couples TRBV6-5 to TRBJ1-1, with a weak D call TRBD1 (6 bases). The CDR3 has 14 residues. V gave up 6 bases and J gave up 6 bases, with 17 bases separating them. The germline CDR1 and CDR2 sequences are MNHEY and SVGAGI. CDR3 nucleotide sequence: TGTGCCAGCAGGGTAGACAGGCGCGTGGCTGAAGCTTTCTTT. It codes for CASRVDRRVAEAFF.

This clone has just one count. CDR3 DNA: TGTGGATCGGGGGGGGAGACCCAGTACTTC. Its protein product is CGSGGETQYF. The chain couples TRBV7-9 to TRBJ2-5; the match to TRBD2 covers 8 bases. Germline CDR1 is SEHNR and CDR2 is FQNEAQ (reference sequence). The CDR3 is made up of 10 amino acids. The full variable domain, in which reference TRBV7-9 and TRBJ2-5 provide the parts outside the CDR3, is DTGVSQNPRHKITKRGQNVTFRCDPISEHNRLYWYRQTLGQGPEFLTYFQNEAQLEKSRLLSDRFSAERPKGSFSTLEIQRTEQGDSAMYLCGSGGETQYFGPGTRLLVL.

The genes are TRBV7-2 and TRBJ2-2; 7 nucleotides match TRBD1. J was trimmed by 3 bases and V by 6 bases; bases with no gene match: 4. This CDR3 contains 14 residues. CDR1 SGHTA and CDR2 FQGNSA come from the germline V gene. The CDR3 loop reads CASREQGYTGELFF. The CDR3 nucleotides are TGTGCCAGCAGAGAACAGGGGTACACCGGGGAGCTGTTTTTT.

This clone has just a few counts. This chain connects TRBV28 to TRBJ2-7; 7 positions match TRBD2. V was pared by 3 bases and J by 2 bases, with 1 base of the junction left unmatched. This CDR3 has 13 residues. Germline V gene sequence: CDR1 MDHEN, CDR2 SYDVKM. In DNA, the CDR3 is TGTGCCAGCAGTTTCGCGGGGGCCTACGAGCAGTACTTC. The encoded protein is CASSFAGAYEQYF.

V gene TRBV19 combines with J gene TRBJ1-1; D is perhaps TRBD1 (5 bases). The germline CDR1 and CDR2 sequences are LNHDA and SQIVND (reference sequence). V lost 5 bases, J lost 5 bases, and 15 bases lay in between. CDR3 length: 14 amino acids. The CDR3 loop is CASSPGHGGTEAFF. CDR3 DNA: TGTGCCAGTAGTCCCGGACATGGTGGAACTGAAGCTTTCTTT.

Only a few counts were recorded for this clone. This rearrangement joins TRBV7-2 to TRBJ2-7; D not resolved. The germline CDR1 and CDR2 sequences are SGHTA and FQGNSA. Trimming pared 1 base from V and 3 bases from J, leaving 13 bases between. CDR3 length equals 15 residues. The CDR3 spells CASSLESRELYEQYF. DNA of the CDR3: TGTGCCAGCAGCTTAGAGTCACGCGAGCTCTACGAGCAGTACTTC.

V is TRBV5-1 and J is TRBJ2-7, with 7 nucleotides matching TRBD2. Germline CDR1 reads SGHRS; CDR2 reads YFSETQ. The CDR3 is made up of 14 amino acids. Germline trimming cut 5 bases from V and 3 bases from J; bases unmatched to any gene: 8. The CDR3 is CASSSYGLDYEQYF. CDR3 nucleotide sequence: TGCGCCAGCAGTTCGTACGGACTAGACTACGAGCAGTACTTC.

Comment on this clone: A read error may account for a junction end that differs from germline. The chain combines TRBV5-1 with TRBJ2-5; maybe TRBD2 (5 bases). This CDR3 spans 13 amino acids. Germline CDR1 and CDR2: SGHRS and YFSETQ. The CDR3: CASNLPGQETQYF. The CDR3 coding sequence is TGCGCCAGCAACTTGCCGGGACAAGAGACCCAGTACTTC.

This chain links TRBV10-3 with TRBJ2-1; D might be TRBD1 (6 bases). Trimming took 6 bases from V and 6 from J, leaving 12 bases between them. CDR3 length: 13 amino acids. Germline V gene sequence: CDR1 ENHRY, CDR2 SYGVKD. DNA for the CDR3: TGTGCCATCAGCGTAGTACAGGGCAATGAGCAGTTCTTC. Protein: CAISVVQGNEQFF.